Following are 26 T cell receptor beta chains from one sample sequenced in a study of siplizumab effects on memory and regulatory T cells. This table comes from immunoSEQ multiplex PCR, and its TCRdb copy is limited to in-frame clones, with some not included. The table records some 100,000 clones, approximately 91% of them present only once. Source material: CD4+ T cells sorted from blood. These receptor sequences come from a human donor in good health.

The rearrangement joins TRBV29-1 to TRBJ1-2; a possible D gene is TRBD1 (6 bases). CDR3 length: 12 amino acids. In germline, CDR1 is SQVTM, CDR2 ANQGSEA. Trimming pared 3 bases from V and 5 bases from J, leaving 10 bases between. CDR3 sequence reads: CSVDGTSYGYTF. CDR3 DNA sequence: TGCAGCGTTGACGGGACATCATATGGCTACACCTTC.

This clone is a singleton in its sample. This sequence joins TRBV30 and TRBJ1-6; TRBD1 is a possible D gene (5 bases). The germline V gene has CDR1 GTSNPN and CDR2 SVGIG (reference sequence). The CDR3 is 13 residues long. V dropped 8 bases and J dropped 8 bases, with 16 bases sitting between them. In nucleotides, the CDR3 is TGTGCCCTGCTACGGGGCGCGGATTCACCCCTCCACTTT. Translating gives CALLRGADSPLHF.

In DNA, the CDR3 is TGTGCCAGCAGCAAAACAGGGGGCGCAAATTCACCCCTCCACTTT. It yields the protein CASSKTGGANSPLHF. This chain connects TRBV7-3 to TRBJ1-6, with TRBD1 matching over 9 bases. This CDR3 comprises 15 residues. The junction had 6 bases not matched to a gene; V was cut back by 5 bases and J by 7 bases. Germline V lookup: CDR1 SGHTA, CDR2 FQGTGA. Drawing the rest from reference TRBV7-3 and TRBJ1-6, the complete variable domain is GAGVSQTPSNKVTEKGKYVELRCDPISGHTALYWYRQSLGQGPEFLIYFQGTGAADDSGLPNDRFFAVRPEGSVSTLKIQRTERGDSAVYLCASSKTGGANSPLHFGNGTRLTVT.

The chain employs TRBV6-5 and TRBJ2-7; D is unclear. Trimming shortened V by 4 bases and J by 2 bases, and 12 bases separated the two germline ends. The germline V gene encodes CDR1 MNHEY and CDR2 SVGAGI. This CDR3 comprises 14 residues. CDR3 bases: TGTGCCAGCAGTTTGTCGGCAGGAGCCTACGAGCAGTACTTC. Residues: CASSLSAGAYEQYF.

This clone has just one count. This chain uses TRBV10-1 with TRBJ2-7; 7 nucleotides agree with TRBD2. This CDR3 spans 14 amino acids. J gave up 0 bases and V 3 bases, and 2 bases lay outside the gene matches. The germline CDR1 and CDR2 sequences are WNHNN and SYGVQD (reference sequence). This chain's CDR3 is CASSEGGGSYEQYF. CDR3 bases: TGCGCCAGCAGTGAAGGCGGGGGCTCCTACGAGCAGTACTTC.

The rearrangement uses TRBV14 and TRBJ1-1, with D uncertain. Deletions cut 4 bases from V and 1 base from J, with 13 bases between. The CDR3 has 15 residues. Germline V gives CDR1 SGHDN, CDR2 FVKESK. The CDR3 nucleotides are TGTGCCAGCAGCCGCGACCGGGCCCCGAACACTGAAGCTTTCTTT. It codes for CASSRDRAPNTEAFF.

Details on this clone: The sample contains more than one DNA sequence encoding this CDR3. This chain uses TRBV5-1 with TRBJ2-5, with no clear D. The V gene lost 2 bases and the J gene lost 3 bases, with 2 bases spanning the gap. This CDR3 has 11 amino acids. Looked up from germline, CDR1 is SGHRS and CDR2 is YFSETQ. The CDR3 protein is CASSLEETQYF. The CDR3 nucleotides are TGCGCCAGCAGCTTAGAAGAGACCCAGTACTTC. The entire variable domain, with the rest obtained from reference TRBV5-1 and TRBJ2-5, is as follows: KAGVTQTPRYLIKTRGQQVTLSCSPISGHRSVSWYQQTPGQGLQFLFEYFSETQRNKGNFPGRFSGRQFSNSRSEMNVSTLELGDSALYLCASSLEETQYFGPGTRLLVL.

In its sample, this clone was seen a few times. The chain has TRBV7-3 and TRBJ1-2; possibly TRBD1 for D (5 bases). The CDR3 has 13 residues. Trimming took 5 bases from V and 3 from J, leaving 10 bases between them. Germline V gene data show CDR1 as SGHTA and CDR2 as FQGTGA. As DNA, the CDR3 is TGTGCCAGCAGCGTACCAGGGTACTATGGCTACACCTTC. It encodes CASSVPGYYGYTF.

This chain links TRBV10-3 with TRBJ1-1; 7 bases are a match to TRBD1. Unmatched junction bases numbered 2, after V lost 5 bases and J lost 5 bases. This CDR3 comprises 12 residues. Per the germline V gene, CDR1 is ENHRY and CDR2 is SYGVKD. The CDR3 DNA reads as TGTGCCATCAGTCAGGGGGGGACTGAAGCTTTCTTT. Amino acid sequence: CAISQGGTEAFF.

DNA for the CDR3: TGTGCCAGAGACAGGGCGGGGGGTAGCTACGAGCAGTACTTC. It translates to CARDRAGGSYEQYF. The chain recombines TRBV2 with TRBJ2-7; TRBD2 is a possible D gene (8 bases). Between the trimmed V and J ends, which lost 9 bases and 3 bases, there was a span of 18 bases. The germline V gene encodes CDR1 SNHLY and CDR2 FYNNEI. This CDR3 region has 14 residues.

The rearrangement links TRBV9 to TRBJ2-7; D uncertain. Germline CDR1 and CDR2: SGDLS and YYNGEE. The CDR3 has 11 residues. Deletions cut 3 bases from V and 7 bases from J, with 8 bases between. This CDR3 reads CASSGVGEQYF. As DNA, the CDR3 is TGTGCCAGCAGCGGGGTCGGAGAGCAGTACTTC.

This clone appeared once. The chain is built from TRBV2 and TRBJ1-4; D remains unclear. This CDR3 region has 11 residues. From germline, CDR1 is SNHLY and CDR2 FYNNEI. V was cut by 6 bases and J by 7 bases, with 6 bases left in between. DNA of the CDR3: TGTGCCAGCAGCCCGTCTGAAAAACTGTTTTTT. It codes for CASSPSEKLFF. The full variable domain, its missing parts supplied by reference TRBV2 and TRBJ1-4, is EPEVTQTPSHQVTQMGQEVILRCVPISNHLYFYWYRQILGQKVEFLVSFYNNEISEKSEIFDDQFSVERPDGSNFTLKIRSTKLEDSAMYFCASSPSEKLFFGSGTQLSVL.

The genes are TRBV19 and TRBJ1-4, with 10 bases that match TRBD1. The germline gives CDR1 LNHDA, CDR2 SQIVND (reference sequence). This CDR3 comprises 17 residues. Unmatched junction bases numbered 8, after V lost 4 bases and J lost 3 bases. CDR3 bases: TGTGCCAGTAGTAGGGACAGGGGAAACCTTCCTAATGAAAAACTGTTTTTT. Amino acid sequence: CASSRDRGNLPNEKLFF. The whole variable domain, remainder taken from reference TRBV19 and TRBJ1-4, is DGGITQSPKYLFRKEGQNVTLSCEQNLNHDAMYWYRQDPGQGLRLIYYSQIVNDFQKGDIAEGYSVSREKKESFPLTVTSAQKNPTAFYLCASSRDRGNLPNEKLFFGSGTQLSVL.

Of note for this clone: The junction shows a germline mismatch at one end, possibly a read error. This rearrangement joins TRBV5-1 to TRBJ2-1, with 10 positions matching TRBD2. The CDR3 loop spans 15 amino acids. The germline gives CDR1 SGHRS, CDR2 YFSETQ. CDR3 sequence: CATHGGGLASNERFF. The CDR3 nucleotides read TGCGCCACCCATGGTGGGGGACTAGCGTCCAATGAGCGGTTCTTC.

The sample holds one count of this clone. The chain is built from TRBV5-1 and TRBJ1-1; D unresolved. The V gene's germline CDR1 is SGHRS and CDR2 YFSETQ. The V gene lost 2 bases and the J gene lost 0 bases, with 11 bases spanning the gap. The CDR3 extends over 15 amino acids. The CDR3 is CASSLVLGLNTEAFF. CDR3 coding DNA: TGCGCCAGCAGCTTAGTTCTGGGGTTGAACACTGAAGCTTTCTTT.

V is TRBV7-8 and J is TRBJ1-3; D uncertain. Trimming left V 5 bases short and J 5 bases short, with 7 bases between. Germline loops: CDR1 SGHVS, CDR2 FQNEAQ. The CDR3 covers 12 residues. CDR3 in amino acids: CASSLTRNTIYF. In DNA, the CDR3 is TGTGCCAGCAGCCTTACACGAAACACCATATATTTT.

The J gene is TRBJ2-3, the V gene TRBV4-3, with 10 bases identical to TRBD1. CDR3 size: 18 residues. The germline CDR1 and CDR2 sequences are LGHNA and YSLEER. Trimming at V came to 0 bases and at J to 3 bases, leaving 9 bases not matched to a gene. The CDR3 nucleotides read TGCGCCAGCAGCCAAGATCGATTGACAGGGGGCTGGACAGATACGCAGTATTTT. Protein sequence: CASSQDRLTGGWTDTQYF.

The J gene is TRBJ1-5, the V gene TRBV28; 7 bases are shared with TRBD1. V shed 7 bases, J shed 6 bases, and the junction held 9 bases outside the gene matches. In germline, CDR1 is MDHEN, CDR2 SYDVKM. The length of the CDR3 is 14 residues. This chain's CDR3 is CASTLTGRFQPQHF. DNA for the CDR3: TGTGCCAGCACCCTGACAGGGCGGTTTCAGCCCCAGCATTTT.

The CDR3 coding sequence is TGCGCCAGCAGCCAAGCTACCGGGACAGGGTGGACCGGGGAGCTGTTTTTT. This codes for CASSQATGTGWTGELFF. This chain connects TRBV4-3 to TRBJ2-2; 9 nucleotides line up with TRBD1. V trimming: 1 base; J trimming: 5 bases; junction bases outside the gene matches: 8. Germline CDR1 LGHNA, CDR2 YSLEER. The CDR3 extends over 17 amino acids.

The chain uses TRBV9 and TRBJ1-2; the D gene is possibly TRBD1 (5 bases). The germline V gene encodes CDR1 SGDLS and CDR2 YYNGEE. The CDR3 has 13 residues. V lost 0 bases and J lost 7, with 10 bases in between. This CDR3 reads CASSVDGGIGYTF. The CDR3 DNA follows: TGTGCCAGCAGCGTAGATGGGGGAATTGGCTACACCTTC.

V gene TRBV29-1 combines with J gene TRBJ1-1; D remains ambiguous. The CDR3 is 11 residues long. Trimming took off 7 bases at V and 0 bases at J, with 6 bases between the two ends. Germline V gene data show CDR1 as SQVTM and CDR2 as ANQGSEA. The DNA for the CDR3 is TGCAGCGCCGGAGTGAACACTGAAGCTTTCTTT. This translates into CSAGVNTEAFF.

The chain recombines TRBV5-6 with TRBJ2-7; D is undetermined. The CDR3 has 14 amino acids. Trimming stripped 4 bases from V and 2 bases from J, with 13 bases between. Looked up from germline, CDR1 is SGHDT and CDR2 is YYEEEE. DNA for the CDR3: TGTGCCAGCAGCGAACTTGACGCGGCCTACGAGCAGTACTTC. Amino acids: CASSELDAAYEQYF.

CDR3 sequence (DNA): TGTGCCAGCAGCTTGGCGGGGGGTGGGCAGTATTTT. This sequence encodes CASSLAGGGQYF. The chain is built from TRBV5-6 and TRBJ2-3; 7 bases are a match to TRBD2. From germline, CDR1 is SGHDT and CDR2 YYEEEE. The CDR3 covers 12 residues. J gave up 11 bases and V 0 bases, and 3 bases lay outside the gene matches. Together with reference TRBV5-6 and TRBJ2-3, the CDR3 gives the full variable domain: DAGVTQSPTHLIKTRGQQVTLRCSPKSGHDTVSWYQQALGQGPQFIFQYYEEEERQRGNFPDRFSGHQFPNYSSELNVNALLLGDSALYLCASSLAGGGQYFGPGTRLTVL.

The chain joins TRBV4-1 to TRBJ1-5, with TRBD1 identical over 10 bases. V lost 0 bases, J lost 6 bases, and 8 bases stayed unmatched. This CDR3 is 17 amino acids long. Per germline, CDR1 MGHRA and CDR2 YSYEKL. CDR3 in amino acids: CASSQDPGTGDIQPQHF. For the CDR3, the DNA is TGCGCCAGCAGCCAAGATCCCGGGACAGGGGATATTCAGCCCCAGCATTTT.

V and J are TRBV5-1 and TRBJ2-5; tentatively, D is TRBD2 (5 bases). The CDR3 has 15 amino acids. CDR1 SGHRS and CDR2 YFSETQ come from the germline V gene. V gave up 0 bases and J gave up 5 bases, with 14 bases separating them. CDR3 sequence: CASSLEDSQRETQYF. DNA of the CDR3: TGCGCCAGCAGCTTGGAGGACTCACAGCGGGAGACCCAGTACTTC.

DNA of the CDR3: TGTGCCAGCAGCTCCTATGCGGGGGGGCCGCTCGGGGAGCTGTTTTTT. Its protein is CASSSYAGGPLGELFF. This chain links TRBV5-4 with TRBJ2-2, with 9 bases matching TRBD2. Germline V gives CDR1 SGHNT, CDR2 YYREEE (reference sequence). V lost 3 bases to trimming and J lost 7 bases; unmatched junction nucleotides: 10. This CDR3 contains 16 residues. Full variable domain (remainder filled in from reference TRBV5-4 and TRBJ2-2): ETGVTQSPTHLIKTRGQQVTLRCSSQSGHNTVSWYQQALGQGPQFIFQYYREEENGRGNFPPRFSGLQFPNYSSELNVNALELDDSALYLCASSSYAGGPLGELFFGEGSRLTVL.